This T cell receptor beta chain was sequenced in a study of shared clonotypes between healthy human individuals. Study-wide points: When compared with the clonotypes that were shared by all four sorted-subset donors, the non-shared clonotypes turned out to have lower generation probabilities.

Worth noting for this clone: The antigen remains unidentified.

Looked up from germline, CDR1 is LNHDA and CDR2 is SQIVND (reference sequence). This CDR3 contains 16 residues. Trimming removed 1 base from V and 6 bases from J, with 15 bases in between. Naive CD8 populations comprised CD45RO-negative cells positively selected for CCR7, excluding terminally differentiated effector memory CD45RA+ cells. The donors were adults (healthy and HIV-negative) with no recent acute infections or vaccinations. Sequencing used immunoSEQ multiplex PCR; TCRdb keeps in-frame clones, though not all of them. Of millions of clones in the sample, about 94% were seen once. This TCR was recovered from a man between 18 and 35 years old in good health. This chain uses TRBV19 with TRBJ2-2, with D hard to call. Sequenced material: naive CD8+ T cells sorted from blood. The CDR3: CASSIGAGSLPGELFF. CDR3 in DNA: TGTGCCAGTAGTATAGGTGCAGGATCGCTACCCGGGGAGCTGTTTTTT.